At least ten counts were recorded for the clone carrying this TCR beta chain. The data are from a study of T cells in Graves' hyperthyroidism and ophthalmopathy. RNA transcripts served as the template for amplifying TCR beta CDR3 regions. The TCR CDR3 was amplified in a first-round RT-PCR using the HTBI primer set. Using its own MiXCR run on the multiplex PCR reads, TCRdb lists one record per CDR3 protein. The sample contains roughly 700,000 distinct CDR3 sequences, 11% to 15% of which appear only once. CDR1 and CDR2 (germline): SGHTS, YDEGEE. Between the trimmed V and J ends, which lost 0 bases and 3 bases, there was a span of 9 bases. This CDR3 has 14 amino acids.

Material: blood. V and J are TRBV5-8 and TRBJ1-1; D not certain. This receptor was obtained from a woman aged 18-29 years with Graves' hyperthyroidism. CDR3: CASSLDGRYTEAFF. In nucleotides, the CDR3 is TGTGCCAGCAGCTTGGATGGACGGTACACTGAAGCTTTCTTT. Complete variable domain (other parts from reference TRBV5-8 and TRBJ1-1): EAGVTQSPTHLIKTRGQQATLRCSPISGHTSVYWYQQALGLGLQFLLWYDEGEERNRGNFPPRFSGRQFPNYSSELNVNALELEDSALYLCASSLDGRYTEAFFGQGTRLTVV.